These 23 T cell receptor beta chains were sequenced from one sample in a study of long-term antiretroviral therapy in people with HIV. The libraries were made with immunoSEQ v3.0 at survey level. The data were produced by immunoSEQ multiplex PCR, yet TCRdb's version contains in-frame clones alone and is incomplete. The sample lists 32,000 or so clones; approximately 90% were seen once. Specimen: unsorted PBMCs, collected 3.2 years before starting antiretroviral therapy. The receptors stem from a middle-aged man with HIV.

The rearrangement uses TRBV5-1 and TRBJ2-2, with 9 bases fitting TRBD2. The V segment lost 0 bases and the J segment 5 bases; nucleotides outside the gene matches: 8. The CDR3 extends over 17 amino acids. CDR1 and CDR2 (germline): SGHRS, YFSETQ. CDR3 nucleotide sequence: TGCGCCAGCAGCTTGGCCTTCTGGCGGGAGGGGACCGGGGAGCTGTTTTTT. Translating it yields CASSLAFWREGTGELFF.

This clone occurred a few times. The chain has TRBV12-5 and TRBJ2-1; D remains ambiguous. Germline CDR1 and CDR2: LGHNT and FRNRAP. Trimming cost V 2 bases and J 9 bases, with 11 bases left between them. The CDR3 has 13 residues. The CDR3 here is CASGLTWSTEQFF. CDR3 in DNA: TGTGCTAGTGGTTTGACATGGAGTACTGAGCAGTTCTTC.

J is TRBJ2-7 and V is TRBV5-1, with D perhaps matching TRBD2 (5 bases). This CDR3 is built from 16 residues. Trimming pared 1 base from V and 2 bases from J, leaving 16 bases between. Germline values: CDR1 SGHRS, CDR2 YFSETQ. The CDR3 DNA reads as TGCGCCAGCAGCTTGTTCGGAGGAGACGGGCCCTACGAGCAGTACTTC. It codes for CASSLFGGDGPYEQYF.

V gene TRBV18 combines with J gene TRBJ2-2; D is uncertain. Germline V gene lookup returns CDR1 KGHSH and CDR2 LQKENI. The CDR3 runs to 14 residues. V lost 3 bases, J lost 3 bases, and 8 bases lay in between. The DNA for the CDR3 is TGTGCCAGCTCACCTCAAGAACACACCGGGGAGCTGTTTTTT. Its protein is CASSPQEHTGELFF.

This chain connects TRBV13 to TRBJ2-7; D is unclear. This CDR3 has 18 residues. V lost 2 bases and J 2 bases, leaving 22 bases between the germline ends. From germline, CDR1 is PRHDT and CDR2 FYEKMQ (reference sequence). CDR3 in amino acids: CASSLSVYSTSGPYEQYF. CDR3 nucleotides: TGTGCCAGCAGCTTAAGTGTCTACTCCACGTCTGGGCCCTACGAGCAGTACTTC.

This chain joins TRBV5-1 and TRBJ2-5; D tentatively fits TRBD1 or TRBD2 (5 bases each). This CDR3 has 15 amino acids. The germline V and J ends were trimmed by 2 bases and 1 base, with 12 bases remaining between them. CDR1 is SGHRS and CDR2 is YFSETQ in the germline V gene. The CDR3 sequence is CASSFSPGLQETQYF. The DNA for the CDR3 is TGCGCCAGCAGCTTCAGCCCGGGGCTCCAAGAGACCCAGTACTTC.

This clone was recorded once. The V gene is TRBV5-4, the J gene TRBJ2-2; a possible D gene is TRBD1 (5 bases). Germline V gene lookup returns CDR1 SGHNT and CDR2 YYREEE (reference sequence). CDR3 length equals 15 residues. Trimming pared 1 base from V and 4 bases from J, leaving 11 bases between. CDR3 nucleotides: TGTGCCAGCAGCTTGAGGGGTGATGGCACCGGGGAGCTGTTTTTT. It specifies CASSLRGDGTGELFF. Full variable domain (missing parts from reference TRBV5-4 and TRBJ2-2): ETGVTQSPTHLIKTRGQQVTLRCSSQSGHNTVSWYQQALGQGPQFIFQYYREEENGRGNFPPRFSGLQFPNYSSELNVNALELDDSALYLCASSLRGDGTGELFFGEGSRLTVL.

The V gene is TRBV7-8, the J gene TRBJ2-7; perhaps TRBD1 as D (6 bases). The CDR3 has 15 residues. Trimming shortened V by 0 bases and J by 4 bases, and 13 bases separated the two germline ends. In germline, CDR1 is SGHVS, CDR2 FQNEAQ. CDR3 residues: CASSLAMGAGYEQYF. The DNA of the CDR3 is TGTGCCAGCAGCTTAGCGATGGGGGCGGGTTACGAGCAGTACTTC.

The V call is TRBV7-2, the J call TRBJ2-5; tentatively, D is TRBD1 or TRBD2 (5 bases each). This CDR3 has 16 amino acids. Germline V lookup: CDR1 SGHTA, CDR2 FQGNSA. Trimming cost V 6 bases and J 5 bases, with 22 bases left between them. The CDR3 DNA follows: TGTGCCAGCAGACTAGTCCGGGACCCGGGGCTGGAGACCCAGTACTTC. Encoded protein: CASRLVRDPGLETQYF.

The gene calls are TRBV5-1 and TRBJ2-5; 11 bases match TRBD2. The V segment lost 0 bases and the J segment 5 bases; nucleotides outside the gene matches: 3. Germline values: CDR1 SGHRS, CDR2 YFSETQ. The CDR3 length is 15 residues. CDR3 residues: CASSLEPSGRETQYF. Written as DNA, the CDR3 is TGCGCCAGCAGCTTGGAGCCTAGCGGGAGGGAGACCCAGTACTTC.

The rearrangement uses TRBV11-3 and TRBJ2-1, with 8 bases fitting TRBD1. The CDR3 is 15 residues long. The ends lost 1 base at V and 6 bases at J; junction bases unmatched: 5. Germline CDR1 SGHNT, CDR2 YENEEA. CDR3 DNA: TGTGCCAGCAGCTTAGGACAGGGGTTGGGCAATGAGCAGTTCTTC. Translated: CASSLGQGLGNEQFF.

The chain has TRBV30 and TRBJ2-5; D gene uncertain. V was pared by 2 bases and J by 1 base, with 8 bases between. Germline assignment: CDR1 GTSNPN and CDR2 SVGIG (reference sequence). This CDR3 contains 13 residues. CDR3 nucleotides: TGTGCCTGGAGTTTTACAAGCCAAGAGACCCAGTACTTC. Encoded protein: CAWSFTSQETQYF.

The CDR3 protein is CASSLHLASQETQYF. The CDR3, as DNA: TGTGCCAGCAGCTTACACTTGGCCTCCCAAGAGACCCAGTACTTC. The chain links TRBV7-9 to TRBJ2-5; D gene uncertain. Looked up from germline, CDR1 is SEHNR and CDR2 is FQNEAQ (reference sequence). The CDR3 spans 15 residues. The V end was cut by 2 bases, the J end by 1 base, with 11 bases between.

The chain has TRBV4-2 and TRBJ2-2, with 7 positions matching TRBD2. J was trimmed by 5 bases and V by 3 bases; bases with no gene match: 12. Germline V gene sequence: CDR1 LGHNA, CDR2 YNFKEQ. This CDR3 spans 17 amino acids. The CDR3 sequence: CASSHIGRGRGTGELFF. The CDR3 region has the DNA TGTGCCAGCAGCCATATAGGGCGCGGGAGAGGGACCGGGGAGCTGTTTTTT.

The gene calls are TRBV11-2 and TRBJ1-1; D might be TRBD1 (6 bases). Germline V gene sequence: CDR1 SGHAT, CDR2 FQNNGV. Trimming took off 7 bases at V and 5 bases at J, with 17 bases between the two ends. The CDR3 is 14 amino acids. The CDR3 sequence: CASTLTGGRTEAFF. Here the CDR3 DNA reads TGTGCCAGCACCCTTACCGGGGGCAGGACTGAAGCTTTCTTT. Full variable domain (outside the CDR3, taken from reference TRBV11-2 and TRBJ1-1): EAGVAQSPRYKIIEKRQSVAFWCNPISGHATLYWYQQILGQGPKLLIQFQNNGVVDDSQLPKDRFSAERLKGVDSTLKIQPAKLEDSAVYLCASTLTGGRTEAFFGQGTRLTVV.

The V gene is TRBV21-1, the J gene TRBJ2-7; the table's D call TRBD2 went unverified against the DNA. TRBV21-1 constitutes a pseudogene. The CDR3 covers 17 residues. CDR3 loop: CASSKVPGGGNSYEQYF. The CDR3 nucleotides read TGTGCCAGCAGCAAGGTCCCCGGCGGGGGGAACTCCTACGAGCAGTACTTC.

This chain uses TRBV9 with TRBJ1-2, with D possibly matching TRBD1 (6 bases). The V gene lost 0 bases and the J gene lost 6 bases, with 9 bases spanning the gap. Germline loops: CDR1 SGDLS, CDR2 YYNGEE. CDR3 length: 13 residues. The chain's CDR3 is CASSVAQGHGYTF. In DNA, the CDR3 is TGTGCCAGCAGCGTAGCACAGGGCCATGGCTACACCTTC.

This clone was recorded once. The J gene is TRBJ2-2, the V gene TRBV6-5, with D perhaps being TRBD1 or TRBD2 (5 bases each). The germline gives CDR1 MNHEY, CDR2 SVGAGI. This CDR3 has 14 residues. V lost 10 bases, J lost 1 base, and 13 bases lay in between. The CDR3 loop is CAIRLGGNTGELFF. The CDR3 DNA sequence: TGTGCCATAAGACTTGGGGGGAACACCGGGGAGCTGTTTTTT.

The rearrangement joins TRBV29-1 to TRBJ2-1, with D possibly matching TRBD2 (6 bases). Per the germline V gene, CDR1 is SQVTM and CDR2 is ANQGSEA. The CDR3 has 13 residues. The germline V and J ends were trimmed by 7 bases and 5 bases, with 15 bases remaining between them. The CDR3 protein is CSARDFFHNEQFF. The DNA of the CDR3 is TGCAGCGCTCGGGACTTTTTCCACAATGAGCAGTTCTTC.

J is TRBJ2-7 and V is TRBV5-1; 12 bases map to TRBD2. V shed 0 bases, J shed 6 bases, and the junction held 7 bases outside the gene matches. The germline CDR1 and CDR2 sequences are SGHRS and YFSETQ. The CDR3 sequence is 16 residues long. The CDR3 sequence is CASSLETSGGPLEQYF. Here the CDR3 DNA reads TGCGCCAGCAGCTTGGAGACTAGCGGGGGACCGCTCGAGCAGTACTTC.

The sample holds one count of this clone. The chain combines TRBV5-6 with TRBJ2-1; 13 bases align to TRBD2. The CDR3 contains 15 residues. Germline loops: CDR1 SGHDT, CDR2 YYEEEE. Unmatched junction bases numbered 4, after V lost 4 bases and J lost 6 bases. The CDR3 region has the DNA TGTGCCAGCAGCCCGGGACTAGCGGGATTCAATGAGCAGTTCTTC. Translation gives CASSPGLAGFNEQFF.

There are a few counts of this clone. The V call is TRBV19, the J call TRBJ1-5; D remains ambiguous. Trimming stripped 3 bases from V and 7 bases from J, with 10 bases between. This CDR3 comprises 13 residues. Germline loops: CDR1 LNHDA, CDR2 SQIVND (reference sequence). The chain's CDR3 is CASSILDLQPQHF. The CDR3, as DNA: TGTGCCAGTAGTATTCTTGACCTGCAGCCCCAGCATTTT.

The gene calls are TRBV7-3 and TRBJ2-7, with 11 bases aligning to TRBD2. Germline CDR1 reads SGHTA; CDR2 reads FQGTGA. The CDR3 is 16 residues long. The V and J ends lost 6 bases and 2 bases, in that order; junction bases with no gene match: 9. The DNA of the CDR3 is TGTGCCAGCAGTCAACCGGGACTAGCGGAGACCTACGAGCAGTACTTC. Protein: CASSQPGLAETYEQYF.